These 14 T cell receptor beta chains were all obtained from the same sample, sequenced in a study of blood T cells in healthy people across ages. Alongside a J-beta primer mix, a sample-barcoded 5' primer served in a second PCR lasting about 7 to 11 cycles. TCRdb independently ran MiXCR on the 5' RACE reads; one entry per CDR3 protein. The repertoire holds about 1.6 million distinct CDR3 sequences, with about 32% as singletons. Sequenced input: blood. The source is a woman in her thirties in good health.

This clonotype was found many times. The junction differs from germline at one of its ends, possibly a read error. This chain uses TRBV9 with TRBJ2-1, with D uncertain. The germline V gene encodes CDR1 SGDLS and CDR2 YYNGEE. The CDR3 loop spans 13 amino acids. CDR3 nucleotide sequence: TGCGCCAGCAGCCCCGGAGTCTACAATGAGCAGTTCTTC. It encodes CASSPGVYNEQFF.

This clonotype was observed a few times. CDR3 DNA: TGTGCCAGCAGTTACGGACAGGGGGACTACGAGCAGTACTTC. As protein: CASSYGQGDYEQYF. The gene calls are TRBV6-5 and TRBJ2-7, with 10 bases that match TRBD1. V was clipped by 2 bases and J by 3 bases; unmatched bases: 1. Germline CDR1 MNHEY, CDR2 SVGAGI. The CDR3 is 14 residues long.

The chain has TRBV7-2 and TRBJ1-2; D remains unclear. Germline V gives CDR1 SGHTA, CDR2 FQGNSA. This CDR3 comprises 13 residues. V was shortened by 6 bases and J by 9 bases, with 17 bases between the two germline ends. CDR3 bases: TGTGCCAGCAGTCAAGCCGAGGGTAGTAGCTACACCTTC. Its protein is CASSQAEGSSYTF.

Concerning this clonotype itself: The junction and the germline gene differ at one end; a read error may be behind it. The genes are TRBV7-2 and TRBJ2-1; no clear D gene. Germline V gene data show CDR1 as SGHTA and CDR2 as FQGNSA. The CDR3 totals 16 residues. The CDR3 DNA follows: TGTGCCAGCAGCTTACTCCTAGGACCTTCCTACAATGGGCAGTTCTTC. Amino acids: CASSLLLGPSYNGQFF.

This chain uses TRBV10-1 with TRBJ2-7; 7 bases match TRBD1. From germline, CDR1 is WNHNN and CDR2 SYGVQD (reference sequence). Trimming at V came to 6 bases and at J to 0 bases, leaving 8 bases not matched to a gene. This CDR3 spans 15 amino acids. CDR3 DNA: TGCGCCAGCAGCCGACGGGACAGATACTCCTACGAGCAGTACTTC. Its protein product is CASSRRDRYSYEQYF.

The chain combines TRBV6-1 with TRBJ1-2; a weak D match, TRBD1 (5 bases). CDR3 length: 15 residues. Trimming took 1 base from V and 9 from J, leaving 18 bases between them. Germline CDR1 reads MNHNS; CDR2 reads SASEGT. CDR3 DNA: TGTGCCAGCAGTGAAGAGGAGGGCCGGGGACTCCGCTACACCTTC. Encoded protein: CASSEEEGRGLRYTF.

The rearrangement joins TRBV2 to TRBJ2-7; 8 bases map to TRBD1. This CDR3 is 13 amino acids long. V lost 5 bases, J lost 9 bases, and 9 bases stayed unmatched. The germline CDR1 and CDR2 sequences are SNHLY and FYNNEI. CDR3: CASSLSRGPGQYF. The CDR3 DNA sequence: TGTGCCAGCAGTCTCTCCAGGGGGCCGGGGCAGTACTTC.

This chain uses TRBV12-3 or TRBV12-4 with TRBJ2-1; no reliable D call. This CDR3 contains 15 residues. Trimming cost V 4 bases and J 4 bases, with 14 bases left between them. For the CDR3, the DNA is TGTGCCAGCAGTTCGGACCAGAAGAAATACAATGAGCAGTTCTTC. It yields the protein CASSSDQKKYNEQFF.

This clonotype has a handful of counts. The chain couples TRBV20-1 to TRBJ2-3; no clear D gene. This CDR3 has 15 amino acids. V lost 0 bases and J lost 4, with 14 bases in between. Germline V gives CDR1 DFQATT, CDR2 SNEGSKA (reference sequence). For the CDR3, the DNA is TGCAGTGCTAGAGATGGAAATTCCCAGTCAGATACGCAGTATTTT. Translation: CSARDGNSQSDTQYF.

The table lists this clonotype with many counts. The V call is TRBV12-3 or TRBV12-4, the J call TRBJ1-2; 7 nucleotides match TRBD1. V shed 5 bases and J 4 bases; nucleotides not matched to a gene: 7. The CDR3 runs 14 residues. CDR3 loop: CASSPGDSPYGYTF. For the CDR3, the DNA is TGTGCCAGCAGTCCCGGGGACAGCCCCTATGGCTACACCTTC.

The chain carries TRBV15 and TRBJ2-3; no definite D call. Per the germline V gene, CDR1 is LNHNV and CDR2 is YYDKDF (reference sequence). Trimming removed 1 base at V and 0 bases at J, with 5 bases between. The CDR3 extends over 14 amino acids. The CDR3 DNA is TGTGCCACCAGCAGAGTCGATAGCACAGATACGCAGTATTTT. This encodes CATSRVDSTDTQYF.

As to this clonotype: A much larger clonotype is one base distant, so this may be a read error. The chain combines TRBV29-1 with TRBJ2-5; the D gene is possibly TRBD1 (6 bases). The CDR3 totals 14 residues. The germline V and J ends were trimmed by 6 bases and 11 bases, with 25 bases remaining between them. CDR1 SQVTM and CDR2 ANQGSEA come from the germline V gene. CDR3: CSVYTDRRTYGQYF. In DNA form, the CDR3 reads TGCAGCGTCTATACTGACAGGAGAACCTACGGGCAGTACTTC. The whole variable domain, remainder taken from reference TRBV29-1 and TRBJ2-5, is SAVISQKPSRDICQRGTSLTIQCQVDSQVTMMFWYRQQPGQSLTLIATANQGSEATYESGFVIDKFPISRPNLTFSTLTVSNMSPEDSSIYLCSVYTDRRTYGQYFGPGTRLLVL.

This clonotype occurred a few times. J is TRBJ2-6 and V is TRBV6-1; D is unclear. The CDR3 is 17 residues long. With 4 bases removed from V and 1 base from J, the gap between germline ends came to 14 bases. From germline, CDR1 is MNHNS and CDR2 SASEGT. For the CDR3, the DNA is TGTGCCAGCAGTGGAGTGTATGTGGGATCTGGGGCCAACGTCCTGACTTTC. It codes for CASSGVYVGSGANVLTF.

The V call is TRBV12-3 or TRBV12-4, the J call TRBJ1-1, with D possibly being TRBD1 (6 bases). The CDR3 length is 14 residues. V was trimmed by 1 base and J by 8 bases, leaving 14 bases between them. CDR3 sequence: CASSLDREETEAFF. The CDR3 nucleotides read TGTGCCAGCAGTTTAGACAGGGAAGAAACCGAAGCTTTCTTT.